The entry below describes one T cell receptor (beta chain). Its target is not known. The CDR3 runs 15 residues. The V end lost 6 bases, the J end lost 0 bases, and 12 bases lay between the germline ends. In germline, CDR1 is LNHDA, CDR2 SQIVND (reference sequence). The data were obtained in a study of metastatic and nonmetastatic thyroid tumors. Whole-study context: For malignant and benign thyroid patients, tumor or nodule tissue and blood were the sources whose repertoires were compared.

In the study's own analysis: A classifier for distant metastasis in papillary thyroid cancer was constructed using CDR3 differences observed across clinicopathological groups. TCRdb re-called the PCR reads through MiXCR. These V and J calls are TCRdb output, not the study's own analysis. The sample has about 59,000 clones, roughly 30% seen once. General study points: Significantly greater TCR beta diversity was reportedly found in malignant thyroid tumors than in benign nodules (in blood and tumor).

Ahead of thyroid surgery, no patient had received treatment of any kind. The sequence came from a female donor with papillary thyroid cancer or a benign thyroid nodule (not recorded which). Some clones in this sample may be carry-over from other donors' samples. Sequenced input: blood. The chain recombines TRBV19 with TRBJ1-5, with D tentatively TRBD1 (5 bases). The CDR3 region has the DNA TGTGCCAGTAGGCTGACAGCTTATAGCAATCAGCCCCAGCATTTT. Translation: CASRLTAYSNQPQHF.